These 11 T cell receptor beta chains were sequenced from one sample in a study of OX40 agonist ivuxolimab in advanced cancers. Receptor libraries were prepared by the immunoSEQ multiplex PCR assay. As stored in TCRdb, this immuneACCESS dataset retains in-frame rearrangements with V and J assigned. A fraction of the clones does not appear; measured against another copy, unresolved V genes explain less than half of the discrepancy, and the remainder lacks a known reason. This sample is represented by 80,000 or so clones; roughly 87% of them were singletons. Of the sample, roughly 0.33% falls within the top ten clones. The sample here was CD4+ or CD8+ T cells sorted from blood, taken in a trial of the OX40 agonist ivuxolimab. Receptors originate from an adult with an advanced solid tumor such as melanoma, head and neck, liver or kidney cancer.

The CDR3 loop is CAWSPDGYQPQHF. The CDR3 region has the DNA TGTGCCTGGAGTCCCGACGGCTATCAGCCCCAGCATTTT. The genes are TRBV30 and TRBJ1-5; D is ambiguous. This CDR3 is 13 amino acids long. The germline V gene encodes CDR1 GTSNPN and CDR2 SVGIG (reference sequence). The V and J ends lost 2 bases and 5 bases respectively, with 10 bases between them.

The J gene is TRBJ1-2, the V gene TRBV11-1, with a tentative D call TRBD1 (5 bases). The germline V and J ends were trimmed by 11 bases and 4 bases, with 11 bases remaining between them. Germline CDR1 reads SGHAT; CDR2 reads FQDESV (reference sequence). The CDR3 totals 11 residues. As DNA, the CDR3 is TGTGCCGTAAGGGACGGCTATGGCTACACCTTC. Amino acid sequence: CAVRDGYGYTF.

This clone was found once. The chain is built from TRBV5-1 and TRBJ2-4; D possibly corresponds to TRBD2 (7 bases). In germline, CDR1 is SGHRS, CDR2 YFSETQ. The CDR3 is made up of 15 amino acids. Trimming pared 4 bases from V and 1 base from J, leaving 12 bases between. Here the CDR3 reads CASSGGGGAKNIQYF. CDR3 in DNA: TGCGCCAGCAGCGGAGGGGGGGGCGCCAAAAACATTCAGTACTTC.

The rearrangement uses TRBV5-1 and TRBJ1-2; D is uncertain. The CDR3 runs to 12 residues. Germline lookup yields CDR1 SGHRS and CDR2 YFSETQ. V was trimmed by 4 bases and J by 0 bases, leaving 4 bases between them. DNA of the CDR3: TGCGCCAGCAGCCCGGCTAACTATGGCTACACCTTC. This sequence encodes CASSPANYGYTF.

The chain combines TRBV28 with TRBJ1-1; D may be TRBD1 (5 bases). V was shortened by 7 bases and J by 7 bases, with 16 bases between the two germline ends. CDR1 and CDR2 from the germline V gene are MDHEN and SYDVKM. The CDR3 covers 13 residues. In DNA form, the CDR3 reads TGTGCCAGCACGGGACGGATGGGTATTGAAGCTTTCTTT. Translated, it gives CASTGRMGIEAFF.

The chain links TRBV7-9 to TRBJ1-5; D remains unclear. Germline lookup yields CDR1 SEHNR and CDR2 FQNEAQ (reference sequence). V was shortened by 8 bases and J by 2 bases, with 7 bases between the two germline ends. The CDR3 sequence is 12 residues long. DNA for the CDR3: TGTGCCAGCGGAGCGGGCAATCAGCCCCAGCATTTT. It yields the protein CASGAGNQPQHF.

CDR3 nucleotides: TGTGCCAGCAGCTTGGGACAGGCAAAGGACGAGCAGTACGTC. Its protein product is CASSLGQAKDEQYV. This rearrangement joins TRBV5-8 to TRBJ2-7; D might be TRBD1 (6 bases). The CDR3 runs 14 residues. Germline assignment: CDR1 SGHTS and CDR2 YDEGEE. The V end lost 0 bases, the J end lost 5 bases, and 12 bases lay between the germline ends.

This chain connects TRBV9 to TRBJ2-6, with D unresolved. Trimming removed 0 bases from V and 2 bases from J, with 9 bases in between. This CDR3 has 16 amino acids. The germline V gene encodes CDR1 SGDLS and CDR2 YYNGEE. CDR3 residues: CASSVAWAPGANVLTF. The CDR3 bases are TGTGCCAGCAGCGTAGCGTGGGCGCCTGGGGCCAACGTCCTGACTTTC.

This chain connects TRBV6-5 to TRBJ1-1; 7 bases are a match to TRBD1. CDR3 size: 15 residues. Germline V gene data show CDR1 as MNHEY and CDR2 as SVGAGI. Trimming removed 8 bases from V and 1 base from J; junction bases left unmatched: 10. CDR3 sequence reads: CASANSGTENTEAFF. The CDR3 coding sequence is TGTGCCAGCGCAAACTCCGGGACAGAGAACACTGAAGCTTTCTTT.

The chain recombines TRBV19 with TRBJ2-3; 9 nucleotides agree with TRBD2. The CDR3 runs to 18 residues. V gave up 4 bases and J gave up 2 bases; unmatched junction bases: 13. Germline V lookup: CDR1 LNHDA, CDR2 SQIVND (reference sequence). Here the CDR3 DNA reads TGTGCCAGTAGTAAGACTAGCGGCCCCCTATTCACCACAGATACGCAGTATTTT. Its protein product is CASSKTSGPLFTTDTQYF.

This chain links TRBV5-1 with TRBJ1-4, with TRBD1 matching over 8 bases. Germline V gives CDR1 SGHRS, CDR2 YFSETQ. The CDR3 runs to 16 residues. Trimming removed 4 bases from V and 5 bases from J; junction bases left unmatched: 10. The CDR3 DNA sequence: TGCGCCAGCAGCCCAACCACAGGGGGATTAAATGAAAAACTGTTTTTT. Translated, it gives CASSPTTGGLNEKLFF.